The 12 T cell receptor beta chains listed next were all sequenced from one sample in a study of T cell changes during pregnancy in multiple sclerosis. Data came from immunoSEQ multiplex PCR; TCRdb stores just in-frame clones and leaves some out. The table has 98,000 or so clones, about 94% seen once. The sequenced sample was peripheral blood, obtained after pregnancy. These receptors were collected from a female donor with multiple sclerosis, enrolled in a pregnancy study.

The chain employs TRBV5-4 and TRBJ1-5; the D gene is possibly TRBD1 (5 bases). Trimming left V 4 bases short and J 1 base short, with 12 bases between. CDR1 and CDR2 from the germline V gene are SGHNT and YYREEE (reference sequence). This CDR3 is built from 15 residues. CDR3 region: CASSRDPGSNQPQHF. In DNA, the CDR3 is TGTGCCAGCAGCCGCGATCCAGGGAGCAATCAGCCCCAGCATTTT.

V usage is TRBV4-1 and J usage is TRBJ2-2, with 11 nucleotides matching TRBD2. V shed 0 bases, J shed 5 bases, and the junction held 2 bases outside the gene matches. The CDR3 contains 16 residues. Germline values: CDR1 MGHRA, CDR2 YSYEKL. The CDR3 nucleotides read TGCGCCAGCAGCCAAGAACCTAGCGGGAGGACCGGGGAGCTGTTTTTT. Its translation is CASSQEPSGRTGELFF.

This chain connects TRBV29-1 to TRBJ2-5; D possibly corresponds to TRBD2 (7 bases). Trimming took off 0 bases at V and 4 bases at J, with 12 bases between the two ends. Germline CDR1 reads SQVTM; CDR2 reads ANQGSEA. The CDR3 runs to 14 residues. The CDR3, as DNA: TGCAGCGTTGAAGATCGGGGGGCTGGAGAGACCCAGTACTTC. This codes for CSVEDRGAGETQYF.

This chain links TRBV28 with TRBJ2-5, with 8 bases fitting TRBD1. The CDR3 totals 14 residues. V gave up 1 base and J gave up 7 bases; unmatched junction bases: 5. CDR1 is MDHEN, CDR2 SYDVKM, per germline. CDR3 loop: CASSLSQGAGTQYF. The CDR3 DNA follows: TGTGCCAGCAGTTTATCCCAGGGGGCTGGGACCCAGTACTTC. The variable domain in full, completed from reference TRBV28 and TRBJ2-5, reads DVKVTQSSRYLVKRTGEKVFLECVQDMDHENMFWYRQDPGLGLRLIYFSYDVKMKEKGDIPEGYSVSREKKERFSLILESASTNQTSMYLCASSLSQGAGTQYFGPGTRLLVL.

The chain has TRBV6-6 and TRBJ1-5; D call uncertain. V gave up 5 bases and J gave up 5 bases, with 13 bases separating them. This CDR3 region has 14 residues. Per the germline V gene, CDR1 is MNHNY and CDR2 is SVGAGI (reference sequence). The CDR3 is CASSPRGRDQPQHF. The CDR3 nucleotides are TGTGCCAGCAGTCCGCGAGGCCGGGATCAGCCCCAGCATTTT.

This CDR3 reads CAWEQGAGGYTF. CDR3 nucleotide sequence: TGTGCCTGGGAACAGGGGGCAGGTGGCTACACCTTC. The V and J genes are TRBV30 and TRBJ1-2; 9 bases are a match to TRBD1. The germline CDR1 and CDR2 sequences are GTSNPN and SVGIG (reference sequence). Trimming at V came to 5 bases and at J to 7 bases, leaving 5 bases not matched to a gene. This CDR3 has 12 amino acids.

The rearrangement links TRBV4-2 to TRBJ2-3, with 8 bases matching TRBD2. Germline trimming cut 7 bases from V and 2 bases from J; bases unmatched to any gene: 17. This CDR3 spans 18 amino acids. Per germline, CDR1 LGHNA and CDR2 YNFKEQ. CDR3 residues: CASTHTVAGMVDTDTQYF. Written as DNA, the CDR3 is TGTGCCAGCACGCATACAGTAGCGGGGATGGTAGACACAGATACGCAGTATTTT.

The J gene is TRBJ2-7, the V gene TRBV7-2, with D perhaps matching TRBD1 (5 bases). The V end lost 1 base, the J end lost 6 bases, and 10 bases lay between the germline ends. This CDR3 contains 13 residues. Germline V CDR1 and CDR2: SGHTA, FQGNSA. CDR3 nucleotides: TGTGCCAGCAGCTTAGGTCAGGGCCGCGAGCAGTACTTC. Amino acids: CASSLGQGREQYF.

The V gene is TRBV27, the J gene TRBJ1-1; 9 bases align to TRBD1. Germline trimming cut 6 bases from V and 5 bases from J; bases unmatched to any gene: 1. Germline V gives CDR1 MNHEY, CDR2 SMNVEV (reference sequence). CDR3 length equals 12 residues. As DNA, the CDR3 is TGTGCCAGCAGCGACAGGGGGACTGAAGCTTTCTTT. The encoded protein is CASSDRGTEAFF.

The CDR3 sequence is CASSLRPASGYNEQFF. CDR3 DNA sequence: TGTGCCAGCAGCTTACGTCCGGCTAGCGGGTACAATGAGCAGTTCTTC. The J gene is TRBJ2-1, the V gene TRBV11-3, with 8 bases lining up with TRBD2. The CDR3 is made up of 16 amino acids. Germline V gene data show CDR1 as SGHNT and CDR2 as YENEEA. V shed 2 bases and J 4 bases; nucleotides not matched to a gene: 7.

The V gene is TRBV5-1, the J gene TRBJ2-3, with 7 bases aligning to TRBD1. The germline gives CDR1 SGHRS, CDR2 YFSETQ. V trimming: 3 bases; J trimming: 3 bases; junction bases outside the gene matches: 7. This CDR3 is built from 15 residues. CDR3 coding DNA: TGCGCCAGCAGCTCAGAGGGGGCCCGGACAGATACGCAGTATTTT. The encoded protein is CASSSEGARTDTQYF.

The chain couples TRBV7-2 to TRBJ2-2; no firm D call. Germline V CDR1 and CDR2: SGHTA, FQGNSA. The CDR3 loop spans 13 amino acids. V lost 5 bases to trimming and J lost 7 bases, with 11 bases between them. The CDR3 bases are TGTGCCAGCAGCACTAAAACGGTCGGGGAGCTGTTTTTT. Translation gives CASSTKTVGELFF.